The next 14 T cell receptor beta chains were all read from a single sample in a study of shared clonotypes between healthy human individuals. The data were produced by immunoSEQ multiplex PCR, yet TCRdb's version contains in-frame clones alone and is incomplete. The sample has around 2.5 million clones, over 85% seen once. The specimen sequenced was naive CD4+ T cells from PBMCs. Described subset: CD45RA+ positively selected. Every receptor here comes from a man aged 18 to 30 in good health. Some clones in this sample may be carry-over from other donors' samples.

The J gene is TRBJ2-3, the V gene TRBV11-1; D remains ambiguous. The CDR3 extends over 15 amino acids. With 2 bases removed from V and 5 bases from J, the gap between germline ends came to 14 bases. From germline, CDR1 is SGHAT and CDR2 FQDESV (reference sequence). CDR3 sequence: CASSLNWGKEDTQYF. The CDR3 DNA is TGTGCCAGCAGCTTAAACTGGGGAAAGGAAGATACGCAGTATTTT. The variable domain in full, with the rest retrieved from reference TRBV11-1 and TRBJ2-3, is EAEVAQSPRYKITEKSQAVAFWCDPISGHATLYWYRQILGQGPELLVQFQDESVVDDSQLPKDRFSAERLKGVDSTLKIQPAELGDSAMYLCASSLNWGKEDTQYFGPGTRLTVL.

This chain joins TRBV6-1 and TRBJ2-1; unclear D gene. CDR3 length equals 13 residues. V lost 2 bases to trimming and J lost 4 bases, with 6 bases between them. CDR1 MNHNS and CDR2 SASEGT come from the germline V gene. The DNA for the CDR3 is TGTGCCAGCAGTGAAAGGCAGTACAATGAGCAGTTCTTC. Translated, it gives CASSERQYNEQFF.

The rearrangement uses TRBV28 and TRBJ1-1; D is perhaps TRBD1 (5 bases). This CDR3 spans 14 amino acids. The V and J ends lost 7 bases and 0 bases respectively, with 12 bases between them. Germline CDR1 reads MDHEN; CDR2 reads SYDVKM. CDR3 in amino acids: CASTFATVNTEAFF. Here the CDR3 DNA reads TGTGCCAGCACCTTCGCGACAGTGAACACTGAAGCTTTCTTT.

V gene TRBV5-1 combines with J gene TRBJ2-1, with 12 bases identical to TRBD1. The V gene's germline CDR1 is SGHRS and CDR2 YFSETQ. The CDR3 length is 16 residues. The V and J ends lost 0 bases and 5 bases, in that order; junction bases with no gene match: 3. The CDR3: CASSLAGQGANNEQFF. In nucleotides, the CDR3 is TGCGCCAGCAGCTTGGCGGGACAGGGGGCAAACAATGAGCAGTTCTTC.

This clone was detected a few times. Other DNA sequences from this sample encode an identical CDR3 as well. The chain links TRBV30 to TRBJ1-1, with TRBD1 as a possible D gene (5 bases). V lost 1 base and J 4 bases, leaving 10 bases between the germline ends. The CDR3 covers 13 residues. Germline V lookup: CDR1 GTSNPN, CDR2 SVGIG (reference sequence). In nucleotides, the CDR3 is TGTGCCTGGAGTGGGCAGGGAGGCACTGAAGCTTTCTTT. This sequence encodes CAWSGQGGTEAFF.

A word on this clone: Other DNA sequences within the sample encode an identical CDR3. This chain links TRBV9 with TRBJ1-4; 7 nucleotides align to TRBD1. The V gene's germline CDR1 is SGDLS and CDR2 YYNGEE. The J segment lost 4 bases and the V segment lost 4 bases, leaving 4 bases of the junction unmatched. The length of the CDR3 is 14 residues. The CDR3, as DNA: TGTGCCAGCAGCCGGGACAGCCATAATGAAAAACTGTTTTTT. Its translation is CASSRDSHNEKLFF.

V is TRBV11-2 and J is TRBJ2-4; D not certain. V was clipped by 1 base and J by 0 bases, with 13 bases between them. The CDR3 spans 17 residues. Per the germline V gene, CDR1 is SGHAT and CDR2 is FQNNGV. The CDR3 here is CASSLGWARKAKNIQYF. The CDR3 DNA reads as TGTGCCAGCAGCTTAGGGTGGGCCAGGAAAGCCAAAAACATTCAGTACTTC. Full variable domain (missing parts from reference TRBV11-2 and TRBJ2-4): EAGVAQSPRYKIIEKRQSVAFWCNPISGHATLYWYQQILGQGPKLLIQFQNNGVVDDSQLPKDRFSAERLKGVDSTLKIQPAKLEDSAVYLCASSLGWARKAKNIQYFGAGTRLSVL.

The chain combines TRBV29-1 with TRBJ2-3; D possibly matches TRBD1 or TRBD2 (5 bases each). Trimming cost V 0 bases and J 7 bases, with 14 bases left between them. Looked up from germline, CDR1 is SQVTM and CDR2 is ANQGSEA. This CDR3 is 14 amino acids long. CDR3 residues: CSVEEVGPENTQYF. The CDR3 bases are TGCAGCGTTGAAGAGGTGGGACCGGAGAATACGCAGTATTTT.

V is TRBV9 and J is TRBJ2-7; 9 bases map to TRBD1. The CDR3 extends over 14 amino acids. The germline CDR1 and CDR2 sequences are SGDLS and YYNGEE. V lost 4 bases, J lost 3 bases, and 5 bases stayed unmatched. The CDR3 DNA reads as TGTGCCAGCAGCCCCCGGACAGGGGACTACGAGCAGTACTTC. Protein product: CASSPRTGDYEQYF.

This chain links TRBV28 with TRBJ2-5; no reliable D call. This CDR3 has 15 amino acids. V shed 3 bases and J shed 7 bases, with 18 bases lying between them. The germline V gene encodes CDR1 MDHEN and CDR2 SYDVKM. CDR3: CASSFRRGVRVTQYF. CDR3 in DNA: TGTGCCAGCAGTTTCCGGCGTGGGGTAAGAGTGACCCAGTACTTC.

The chain employs TRBV6-1 and TRBJ2-5; TRBD2 might be the D (5 bases). With the DNA end fitting TRBJ2-7 better, the J assignment may be wrong. The CDR3 contains 15 residues. CDR1 is MNHNS, CDR2 SASEGT, per germline. CDR3: CASSKTGIGIYEQYF. In DNA form, the CDR3 reads TGTGCCAGCAGTAAAACCGGGATCGGCATCTACGAGCAGTACTTC.

The V call is TRBV11-3, the J call TRBJ2-2, with a possible D match to TRBD1 (6 bases). The CDR3 covers 15 residues. Per the germline V gene, CDR1 is SGHNT and CDR2 is YENEEA. V lost 2 bases and J lost 7, with 14 bases in between. The DNA for the CDR3 is TGTGCCAGCAGCTTAACACAGGGTTTGGGCGGGGAGCTGTTTTTT. Amino acids: CASSLTQGLGGELFF. Drawing the rest from reference TRBV11-3 and TRBJ2-2, the complete variable domain is EAGVVQSPRYKIIEKKQPVAFWCNPISGHNTLYWYLQNLGQGPELLIRYENEEAVDDSQLPKDRFSAERLKGVDSTLKIQPAELGDSAVYLCASSLTQGLGGELFFGEGSRLTVL.

This clone showed up just once. The V call is TRBV5-6, the J call TRBJ2-7, with 14 bases matching TRBD2. Germline CDR1 reads SGHDT; CDR2 reads YYEEEE. This CDR3 has 16 amino acids. With V trimmed by 3 bases and J by 4 bases, 6 bases remained unmatched. The CDR3, as DNA: TGTGCCAGCAGCTGGGGACTAGCGGGAGTTTGGTACGAGCAGTACTTC. Protein sequence: CASSWGLAGVWYEQYF.

The V and J genes are TRBV4-3 and TRBJ1-2, with D perhaps matching TRBD1 (6 bases). There are 17 residues in the CDR3. The germline V and J ends were trimmed by 5 bases and 6 bases, with 25 bases remaining between them. CDR1 is LGHNA, CDR2 YSLEER, per germline. CDR3 residues: CASSSKKSAGGRDGYTF. The CDR3 coding sequence is TGCGCCAGCAGCTCCAAGAAATCGGCGGGGGGCAGGGATGGCTACACCTTC.